Shown below are 7 T cell receptor beta chains from a single sample sequenced in a study of pediatric ulcerative colitis. Profiled with immunoSEQ multiplex PCR; TCRdb holds only in-frame clones, not every one. The repertoire holds about 60,000 clones, with about 90% as singletons. The specimen sequenced was blood. The receptor set was obtained from a boy aged 10-17 years who was a control in a study of pediatric ulcerative colitis.

V usage is TRBV28 and J usage is TRBJ1-2, with 7 bases identical to TRBD1. CDR3 length: 14 amino acids. Germline values: CDR1 MDHEN, CDR2 SYDVKM. V shed 2 bases, J shed 8 bases, and the junction held 8 bases outside the gene matches. This CDR3 reads CASSLDRESSGYTF. CDR3 nucleotide sequence: TGTGCCAGCAGTTTAGACAGGGAATCGAGCGGCTACACCTTC.

The V gene is TRBV2, the J gene TRBJ1-5; no reliable D call. The CDR3 is 14 residues long. Trimming took 5 bases from V and 2 from J, leaving 10 bases between them. From germline, CDR1 is SNHLY and CDR2 FYNNEI. In DNA form, the CDR3 reads TGTGCCAGCAGTCGCAGGACGGGCAATCAGCCCCAGCATTTT. Translating gives CASSRRTGNQPQHF.

The chain's CDR3 is CASSDQRPLGNQPQHF. The DNA for the CDR3 is TGTGCCAGCAGTGATCAGAGGCCCCTAGGGAATCAGCCCCAGCATTTT. J is TRBJ1-5 and V is TRBV6-1; D unresolved. Trimming pared 3 bases from V and 4 bases from J, leaving 16 bases between. The CDR3 loop spans 16 amino acids. Germline-derived CDR1 and CDR2 are MNHNS and SASEGT.

The rearrangement links TRBV6-5 to TRBJ1-2; unclear D gene. Trimming cost V 6 bases and J 6 bases, with 14 bases left between them. The germline V gene has CDR1 MNHEY and CDR2 SVGAGI. The CDR3 is made up of 13 amino acids. The CDR3 here is CASRTDWVDGYTF. CDR3 sequence (DNA): TGTGCCAGCAGAACGGACTGGGTGGATGGCTACACCTTC.

The J gene is TRBJ1-2, the V gene TRBV6-5; 9 bases map to TRBD1. The CDR3 is 14 amino acids. Germline CDR1 reads MNHEY; CDR2 reads SVGAGI. After removal of 6 bases from V and 4 bases from J, the junction contained 6 bases not matched to a gene. The CDR3 spells CASSWTGDIYGYTF. In DNA form, the CDR3 reads TGTGCCAGCAGCTGGACAGGGGATATCTATGGCTACACCTTC.

The chain joins TRBV28 to TRBJ2-7; possibly TRBD2 for D (7 bases). There are 14 residues in the CDR3. Germline V gives CDR1 MDHEN, CDR2 SYDVKM. V shed 2 bases and J shed 3 bases, with 11 bases lying between them. The DNA of the CDR3 is TGTGCCAGCAGTTTAGCGGGGGCCAACTACGAGCAGTACTTC. Its translation is CASSLAGANYEQYF.

V and J are TRBV11-2 and TRBJ2-7; TRBD2 might be the D (6 bases). Germline values: CDR1 SGHAT, CDR2 FQNNGV. Deletions cut 1 base from V and 0 bases from J, with 10 bases between. The CDR3 spans 15 residues. CDR3 region: CASSLVRGSSYEQYF. In nucleotides, the CDR3 is TGTGCCAGCAGCTTAGTTCGGGGGAGCTCCTACGAGCAGTACTTC.